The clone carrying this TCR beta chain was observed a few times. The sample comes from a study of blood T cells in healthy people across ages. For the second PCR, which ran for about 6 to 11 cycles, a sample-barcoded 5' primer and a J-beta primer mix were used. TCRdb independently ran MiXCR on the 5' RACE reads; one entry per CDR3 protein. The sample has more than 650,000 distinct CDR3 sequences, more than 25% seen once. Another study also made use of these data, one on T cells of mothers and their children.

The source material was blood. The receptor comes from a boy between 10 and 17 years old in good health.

CDR3 protein: CSAGRDHYEQYF. The CDR3 region has the DNA TGCAGTGCTGGTAGGGACCACTACGAGCAGTACTTC. The chain uses TRBV20-1 and TRBJ2-7, with D perhaps matching TRBD1 or TRBD2 (5 bases each). CDR3 length: 12 amino acids. CDR1 is DFQATT and CDR2 is SNEGSKA in the germline V gene (reference sequence). Trimming removed 5 bases at V and 3 bases at J, with 11 bases between.